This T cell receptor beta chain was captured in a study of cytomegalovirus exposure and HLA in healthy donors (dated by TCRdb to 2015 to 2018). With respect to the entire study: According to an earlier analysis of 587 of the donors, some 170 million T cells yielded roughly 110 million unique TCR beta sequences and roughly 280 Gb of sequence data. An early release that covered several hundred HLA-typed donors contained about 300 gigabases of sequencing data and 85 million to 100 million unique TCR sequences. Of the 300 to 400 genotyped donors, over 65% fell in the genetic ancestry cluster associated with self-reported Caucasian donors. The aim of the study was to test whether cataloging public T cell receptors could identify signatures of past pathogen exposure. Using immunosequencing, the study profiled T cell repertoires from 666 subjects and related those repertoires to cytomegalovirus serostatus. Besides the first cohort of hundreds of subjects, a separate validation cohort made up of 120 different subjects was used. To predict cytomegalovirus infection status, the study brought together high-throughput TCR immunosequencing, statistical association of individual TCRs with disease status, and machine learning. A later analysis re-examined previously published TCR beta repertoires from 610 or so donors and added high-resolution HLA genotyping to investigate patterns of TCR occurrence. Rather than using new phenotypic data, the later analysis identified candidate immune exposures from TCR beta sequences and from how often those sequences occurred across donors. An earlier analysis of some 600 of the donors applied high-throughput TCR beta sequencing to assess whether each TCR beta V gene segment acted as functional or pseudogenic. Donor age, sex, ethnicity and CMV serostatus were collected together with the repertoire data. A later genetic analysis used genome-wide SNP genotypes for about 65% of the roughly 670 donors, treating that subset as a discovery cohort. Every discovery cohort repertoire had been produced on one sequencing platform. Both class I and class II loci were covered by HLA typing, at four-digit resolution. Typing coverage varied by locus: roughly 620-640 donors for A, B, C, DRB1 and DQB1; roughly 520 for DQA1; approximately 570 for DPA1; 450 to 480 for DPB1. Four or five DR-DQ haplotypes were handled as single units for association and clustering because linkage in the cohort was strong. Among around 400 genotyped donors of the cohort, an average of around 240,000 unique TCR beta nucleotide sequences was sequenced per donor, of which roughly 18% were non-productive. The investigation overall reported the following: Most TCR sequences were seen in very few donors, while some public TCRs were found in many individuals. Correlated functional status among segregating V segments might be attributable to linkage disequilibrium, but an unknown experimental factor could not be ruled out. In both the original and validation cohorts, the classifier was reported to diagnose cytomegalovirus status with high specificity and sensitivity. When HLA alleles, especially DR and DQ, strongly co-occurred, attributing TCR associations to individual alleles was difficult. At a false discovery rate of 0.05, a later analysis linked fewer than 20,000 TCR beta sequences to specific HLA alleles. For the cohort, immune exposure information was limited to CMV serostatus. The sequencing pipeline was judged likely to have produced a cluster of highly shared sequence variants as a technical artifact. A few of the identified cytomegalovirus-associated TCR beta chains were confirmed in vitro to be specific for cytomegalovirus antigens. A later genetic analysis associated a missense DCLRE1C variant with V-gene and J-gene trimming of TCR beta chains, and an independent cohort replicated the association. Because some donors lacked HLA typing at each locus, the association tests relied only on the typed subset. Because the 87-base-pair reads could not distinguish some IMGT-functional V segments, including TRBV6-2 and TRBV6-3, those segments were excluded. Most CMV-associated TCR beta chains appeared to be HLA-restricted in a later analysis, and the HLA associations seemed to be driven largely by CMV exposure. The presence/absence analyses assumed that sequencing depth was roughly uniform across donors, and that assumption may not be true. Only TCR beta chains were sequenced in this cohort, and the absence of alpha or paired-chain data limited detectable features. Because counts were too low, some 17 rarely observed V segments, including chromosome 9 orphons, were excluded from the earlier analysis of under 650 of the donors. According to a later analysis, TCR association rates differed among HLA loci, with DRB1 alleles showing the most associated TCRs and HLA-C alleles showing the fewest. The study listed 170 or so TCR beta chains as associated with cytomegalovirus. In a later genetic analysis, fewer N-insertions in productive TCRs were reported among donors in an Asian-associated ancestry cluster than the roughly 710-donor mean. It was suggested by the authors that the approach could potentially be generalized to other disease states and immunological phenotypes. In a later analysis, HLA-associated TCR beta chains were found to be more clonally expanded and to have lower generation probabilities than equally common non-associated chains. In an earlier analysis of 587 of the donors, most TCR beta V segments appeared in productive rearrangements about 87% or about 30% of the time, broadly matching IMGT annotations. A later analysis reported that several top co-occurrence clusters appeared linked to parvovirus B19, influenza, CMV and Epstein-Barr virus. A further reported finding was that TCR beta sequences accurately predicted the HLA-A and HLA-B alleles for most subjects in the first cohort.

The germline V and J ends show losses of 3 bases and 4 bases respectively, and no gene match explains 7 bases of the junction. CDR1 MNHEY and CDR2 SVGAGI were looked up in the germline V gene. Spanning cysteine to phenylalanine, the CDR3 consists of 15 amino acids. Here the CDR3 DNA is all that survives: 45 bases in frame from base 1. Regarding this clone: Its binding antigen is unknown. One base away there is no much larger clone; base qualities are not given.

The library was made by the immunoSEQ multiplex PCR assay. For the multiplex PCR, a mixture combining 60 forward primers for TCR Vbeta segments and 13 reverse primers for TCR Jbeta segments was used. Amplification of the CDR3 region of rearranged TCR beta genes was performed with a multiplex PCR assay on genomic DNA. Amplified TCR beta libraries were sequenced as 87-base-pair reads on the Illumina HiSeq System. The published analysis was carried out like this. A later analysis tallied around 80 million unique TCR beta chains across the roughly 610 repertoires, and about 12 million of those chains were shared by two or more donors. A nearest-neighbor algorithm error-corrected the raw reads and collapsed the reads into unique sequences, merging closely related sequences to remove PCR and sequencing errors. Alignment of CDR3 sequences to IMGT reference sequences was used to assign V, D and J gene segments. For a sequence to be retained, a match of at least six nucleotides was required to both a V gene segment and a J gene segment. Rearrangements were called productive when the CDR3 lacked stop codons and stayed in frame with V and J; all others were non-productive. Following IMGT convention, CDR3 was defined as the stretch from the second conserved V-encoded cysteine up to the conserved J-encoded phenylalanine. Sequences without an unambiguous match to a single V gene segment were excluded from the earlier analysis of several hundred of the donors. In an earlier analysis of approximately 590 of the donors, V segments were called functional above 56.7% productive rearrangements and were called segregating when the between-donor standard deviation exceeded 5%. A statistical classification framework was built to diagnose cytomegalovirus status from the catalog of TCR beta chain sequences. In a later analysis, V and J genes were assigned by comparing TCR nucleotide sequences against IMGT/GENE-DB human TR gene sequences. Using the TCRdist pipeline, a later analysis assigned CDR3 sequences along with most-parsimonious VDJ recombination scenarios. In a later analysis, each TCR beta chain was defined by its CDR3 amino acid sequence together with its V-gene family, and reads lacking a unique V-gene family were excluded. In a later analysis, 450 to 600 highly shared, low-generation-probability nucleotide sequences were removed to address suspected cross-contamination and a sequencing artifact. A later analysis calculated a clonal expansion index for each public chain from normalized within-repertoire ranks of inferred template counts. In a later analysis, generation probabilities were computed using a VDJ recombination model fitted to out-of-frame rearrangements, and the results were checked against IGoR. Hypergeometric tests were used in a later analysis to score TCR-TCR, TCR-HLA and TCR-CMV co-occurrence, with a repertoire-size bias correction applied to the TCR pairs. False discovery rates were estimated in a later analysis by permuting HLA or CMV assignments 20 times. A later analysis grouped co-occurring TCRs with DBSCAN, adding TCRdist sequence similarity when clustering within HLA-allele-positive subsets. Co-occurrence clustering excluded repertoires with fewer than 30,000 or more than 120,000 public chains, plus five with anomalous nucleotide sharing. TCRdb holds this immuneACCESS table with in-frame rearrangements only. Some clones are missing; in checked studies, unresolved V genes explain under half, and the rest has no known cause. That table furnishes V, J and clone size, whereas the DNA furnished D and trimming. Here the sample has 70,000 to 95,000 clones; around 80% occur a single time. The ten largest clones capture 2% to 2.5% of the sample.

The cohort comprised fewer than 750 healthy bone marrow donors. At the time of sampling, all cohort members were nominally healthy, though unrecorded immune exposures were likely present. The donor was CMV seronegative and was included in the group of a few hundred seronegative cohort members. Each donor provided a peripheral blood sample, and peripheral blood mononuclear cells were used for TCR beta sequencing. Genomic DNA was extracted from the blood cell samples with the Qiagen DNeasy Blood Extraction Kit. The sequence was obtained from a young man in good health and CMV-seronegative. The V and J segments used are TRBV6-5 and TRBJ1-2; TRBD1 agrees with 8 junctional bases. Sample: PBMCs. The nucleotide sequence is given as TGTGCCAGCAGTTATTTGGACAGGGATATCTATGGCTACACCTTC. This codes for CASSYLDRDIYGYTF.